The 23 T cell receptor beta chains below all came from one sample that was sequenced in a study of T-cell reconstitution after alpha-beta-depleted transplantation in children. Unique molecular identifiers were incorporated when the TCRbeta library was constructed. TCRdb independently ran MiXCR on the PCR reads; one entry per CDR3 protein. In the table there are about 160,000 distinct CDR3 sequences, more than 9.5% of which are singletons. The material sequenced was PBMCs, taken before TCRalphabeta/CD19-depleted stem cell transplant. These receptors originate from a boy between 2 and 10 years old with acute myeloid leukemia, due to receive a stem cell transplant.

Ten or more counts support this clonotype. This chain uses TRBV28 with TRBJ2-3, with D possibly TRBD2 on 5 matching bases. V lost 3 bases and J 5 bases, leaving 15 bases between the germline ends. The CDR3 sequence is 15 residues long. Germline V gene data show CDR1 as MDHEN and CDR2 as SYDVKM. The CDR3 here is CASSLELIRGDTQYF. The CDR3, as DNA: TGTGCCAGCAGTTTGGAGCTCATCCGGGGAGATACGCAGTATTTT.

This clonotype appeared many times. The rearrangement uses TRBV29-1 and TRBJ2-7, with 8 nucleotides matching TRBD1. CDR1 SQVTM and CDR2 ANQGSEA come from the germline V gene. The CDR3 sequence is 15 residues long. After removal of 6 bases from V and 4 bases from J, the junction contained 14 bases not matched to a gene. In DNA, the CDR3 is TGCAGCGTGATAACCGGGACAGGAGGACCGTACGAGCAGTACTTC. Amino acid sequence: CSVITGTGGPYEQYF.

Many counts were recorded for this clonotype. This chain joins TRBV5-1 and TRBJ1-4; D not certain. Germline-derived CDR1 and CDR2 are SGHRS and YFSETQ. The V and J ends lost 1 base and 6 bases respectively, with 10 bases between them. The CDR3 covers 14 residues. Here the CDR3 DNA reads TGCGCCAGCAGCTTGATGGGCTCAGATGAAAAACTGTTTTTT. Its translation: CASSLMGSDEKLFF.

There are many counts of this clonotype. The chain employs TRBV3-1 and TRBJ2-2; D unresolved. The V and J ends lost 8 bases and 0 bases respectively, with 10 bases between them. The CDR3 has 14 residues. Germline V lookup: CDR1 LGHDT, CDR2 YNNKEL (reference sequence). DNA for the CDR3: TGTGCCAGCGGTCCGGCCGCGAACACCGGGGAGCTGTTTTTT. Protein product: CASGPAANTGELFF.

On this clonotype itself: This may be a read error, as it is one base from a much larger clone. The chain uses TRBV5-1 and TRBJ2-2; D is perhaps TRBD2 (5 bases). Germline V lookup: CDR1 SGHRS, CDR2 YFSETQ. The CDR3 is 15 amino acids. The CDR3 sequence is CASSLGIGAPGEPFF. The CDR3 DNA reads as TGCGCCAGCAGCTTGGGTATCGGCGCCCCCGGGGAGCCGTTTTTT.

This clonotype was counted between two and nine times. This sequence joins TRBV7-6 and TRBJ2-1, with a weak D call TRBD2 (6 bases). Germline CDR1 reads SGHVS; CDR2 reads FNYEAQ. The germline V and J ends were trimmed by 0 bases and 6 bases, with 18 bases remaining between them. CDR3 length equals 17 residues. CDR3 residues: CASSLAPAGLQFNEQFF. In DNA, the CDR3 is TGTGCCAGCAGCTTAGCGCCGGCGGGACTGCAATTCAATGAGCAGTTCTTC.

This clonotype has a count of ten or more. The V and J genes are TRBV5-6 and TRBJ1-1; D not resolved. Germline CDR1 reads SGHDT; CDR2 reads YYEEEE. Trimming cost V 2 bases and J 3 bases, with 14 bases left between them. CDR3 length equals 15 residues. The CDR3 loop reads CASSFGAGLYTEAFF. In DNA, the CDR3 is TGTGCCAGCAGCTTCGGAGCAGGCTTATACACTGAAGCTTTCTTT.

This clonotype was seen repeatedly, ten times or more. The V gene is TRBV4-2, the J gene TRBJ2-1, with 15 bases lining up with TRBD2. V shed 4 bases, J shed 0 bases, and the junction held 1 base outside the gene matches. The CDR3 loop spans 17 amino acids. Germline-derived CDR1 and CDR2 are LGHNA and YNFKEQ. CDR3: CASSRTSGGASYNEQFF. In DNA form, the CDR3 reads TGTGCCAGCAGCCGGACTAGCGGGGGGGCCTCCTACAATGAGCAGTTCTTC.

The rearrangement joins TRBV5-4 to TRBJ1-5, with D unresolved. Trimming pared 0 bases from V and 2 bases from J, leaving 3 bases between. Germline loops: CDR1 SGHNT, CDR2 YYREEE (reference sequence). The CDR3 totals 13 residues. The CDR3 DNA follows: TGTGCCAGCAGCTTGGACGGCAATCAGCCCCAGCATTTT. This sequence encodes CASSLDGNQPQHF.

This clonotype has ten or more counts. This sequence joins TRBV24-1 and TRBJ2-1; D unresolved. Trimming shortened V by 7 bases and J by 8 bases, and 8 bases separated the two germline ends. CDR3 size: 11 residues. Germline V gene sequence: CDR1 KGHDR, CDR2 SFDVKD. The CDR3 DNA reads as TGTGCCACCAGCCACCAACATGAGCAGTTCTTC. Translation gives CATSHQHEQFF.

This clonotype has at least ten counts. V gene TRBV5-1 combines with J gene TRBJ2-1; 7 bases fit TRBD2. Trimming cost V 4 bases and J 4 bases; bases outside gene matches: 5. Germline lookup yields CDR1 SGHRS and CDR2 YFSETQ. The length of the CDR3 is 14 residues. The CDR3 spells CASSGGGAYNEQFF. The CDR3 bases are TGCGCCAGCAGCGGGGGGGGAGCATACAATGAGCAGTTCTTC.

This clonotype was recorded many times. The rearrangement links TRBV9 to TRBJ1-4; the D is unclear. Germline V gene sequence: CDR1 SGDLS, CDR2 YYNGEE. The V gene lost 4 bases and the J gene lost 6 bases, with 7 bases spanning the gap. The CDR3 length is 12 residues. CDR3 amino acids: CASSSEDEKLFF. Here the CDR3 DNA reads TGTGCCAGCAGCTCAGAAGATGAAAAACTGTTTTTT.

This clonotype was seen at least ten times. The chain joins TRBV5-1 to TRBJ2-5; 9 bases match TRBD1. The V and J ends lost 6 bases and 2 bases, in that order; junction bases with no gene match: 2. In germline, CDR1 is SGHRS, CDR2 YFSETQ. The length of the CDR3 is 13 residues. CDR3 protein: CASTGQGQETQYF. As DNA, the CDR3 is TGCGCCAGCACGGGACAGGGACAAGAGACCCAGTACTTC.

This clonotype was found many times. The chain is built from TRBV3-1 and TRBJ1-2; D unresolved. CDR3 size: 18 residues. With 4 bases removed from V and 1 base from J, the gap between germline ends came to 22 bases. CDR1 is LGHDT and CDR2 is YNNKEL in the germline V gene (reference sequence). CDR3 coding DNA: TGTGCCAGCAGCCTCAACGCCGGCGCTAGGCAGGATAACTATGGCTACACCTTC. This encodes CASSLNAGARQDNYGYTF. Together with reference TRBV3-1 and TRBJ1-2, the CDR3 gives the full variable domain: DTAVSQTPKYLVTQMGNDKSIKCEQNLGHDTMYWYKQDSKKFLKIMFSYNNKELIINETVPNRFSPKSPDKAHLNLHINSLELGDSAVYFCASSLNAGARQDNYGYTFGSGTRLTVV.

This clonotype was detected ten times or more. The DNA of the CDR3 is TGTGCCAGTAGTACCGCCGGGGGAGACCATCAGCCCCAGCATTTT. Amino acids: CASSTAGGDHQPQHF. The V call is TRBV19, the J call TRBJ1-5; D might be TRBD1 (5 bases). The CDR3 has 15 amino acids. V lost 4 bases and J lost 5, with 15 bases in between. Germline V gives CDR1 LNHDA, CDR2 SQIVND (reference sequence).

This clonotype was counted many times. This sequence joins TRBV5-1 and TRBJ1-4, with 8 nucleotides matching TRBD1. The junction had 13 bases not matched to a gene; V was cut back by 4 bases and J by 5 bases. The germline gives CDR1 SGHRS, CDR2 YFSETQ. This CDR3 has 17 amino acids. The CDR3 sequence: CASSHGQGVPPNEKLFF. DNA for the CDR3: TGCGCCAGCAGCCACGGACAGGGAGTCCCTCCAAATGAAAAACTGTTTTTT.

This clonotype was recorded at least ten times. The chain carries TRBV6-5 and TRBJ2-2; 8 bases match TRBD2. V was clipped by 4 bases and J by 9 bases; unmatched bases: 7. The CDR3 covers 14 residues. CDR1 is MNHEY and CDR2 is SVGAGI in the germline V gene. The CDR3 region is CASSSREGRWELFF. The CDR3 DNA reads TGTGCCAGCAGTTCCCGGGAGGGCCGATGGGAGCTGTTTTTT.

This clonotype has ten or more counts. This CDR3 is CSARGPGGKDEQYF. The DNA of the CDR3 is TGCAGTGCTAGGGGGCCAGGGGGCAAGGACGAGCAGTACTTC. The chain carries TRBV20-1 and TRBJ2-7; 8 bases agree with TRBD1. Germline V gene sequence: CDR1 DFQATT, CDR2 SNEGSKA (reference sequence). The CDR3 is 14 amino acids. Trimming took 3 bases from V and 5 from J; bases not matched to a gene: 9.

This clonotype was counted at least ten times. The V and J genes are TRBV10-2 and TRBJ1-5; D call uncertain. The CDR3 has 13 residues. V gave up 2 bases and J gave up 6 bases, with 8 bases separating them. The germline V gene has CDR1 WSHSY and CDR2 SAAADI. DNA of the CDR3: TGCGCCAGCAGTGAGGCGGGGAGTCAGCCCCAGCATTTT. Protein: CASSEAGSQPQHF.

This clonotype was counted at least ten times. This chain uses TRBV20-1 with TRBJ2-5; 7 nucleotides align to TRBD2. The V gene end was trimmed by 0 bases and the J gene end by 5 bases; junction bases not matched to a gene: 9. CDR1 is DFQATT, CDR2 SNEGSKA, per germline (reference sequence). This CDR3 spans 15 amino acids. CDR3 loop: CSARDLMAGAETQYF. The CDR3 nucleotides are TGCAGTGCTAGAGATCTCATGGCGGGAGCGGAGACCCAGTACTTC.

This clonotype showed up many times. The J gene is TRBJ2-7, the V gene TRBV12-3 or TRBV12-4; D ambiguous. V was clipped by 6 bases and J by 1 base, with 10 bases between them. This CDR3 spans 13 amino acids. The CDR3 DNA is TGTGCCAGCAGCCCGGACGAATCCTACGAGCAGTACTTC. It is translated as CASSPDESYEQYF.

In this sample, this clonotype turned up many times. The J gene is TRBJ2-7, the V gene TRBV9; weak D call: TRBD2 (6 bases). Germline CDR1 and CDR2: SGDLS and YYNGEE. The CDR3 length is 15 residues. V lost 0 bases and J lost 1, with 11 bases in between. DNA for the CDR3: TGTGCCAGCAGCGTAGAGGGTAGCGGATCCTACGAGCAGTACTTC. It specifies CASSVEGSGSYEQYF.

This clonotype showed up many times. The chain couples TRBV10-3 to TRBJ2-5; 7 positions match TRBD1. Germline assignment: CDR1 ENHRY and CDR2 SYGVKD. CDR3 length: 14 residues. After removal of 4 bases from V and 5 bases from J, the junction contained 7 bases not matched to a gene. CDR3 bases: TGTGCCATCAGTGTCAGGACAGGAGGCGAGACCCAGTACTTC. Amino acids: CAISVRTGGETQYF.